The sequence of this T cell receptor (beta chain) was determined in a study of high-grade serous ovarian cancer treatment subgroups. The study's findings and limits: Repertoire similarity ranged about 0.095 to 0.8 between tumors of one patient.

This clone was seen once. What it binds is not known. From germline, CDR1 is SNHLY and CDR2 FYNNEI. The germline V and J ends were trimmed by 9 bases and 2 bases, with 10 bases remaining between them. This CDR3 contains 12 residues. Tumor tissue was taken before any definitive surgery or chemotherapy was given. Clones were sequenced by immunoSEQ multiplex PCR, and TCRdb holds only the in-frame ones, with some missing. Seen here are a few thousand clones, roughly 70% observed once, and the top ten hold around 12%. The specimen was tumor tissue. The TCR originated in a human donor with high-grade serous ovarian cancer. V gene TRBV2 combines with J gene TRBJ2-5; D is uncertain. The CDR3 sequence: CASHALQETQYF. CDR3 in DNA: TGTGCCAGTCACGCGCTTCAAGAGACCCAGTACTTC.